This T cell receptor beta chain was sequenced for a study of early T cells in non-severe SARS-CoV-2 infection. Broader study findings: Using VDJdb, the matching emphasized anti-spike CD8 responses while missing private and CD4 specificities.

For this clonotype: The antigen remains undetermined.

The library protocol tagged individual cDNA molecules with unique molecular identifiers. TCRdb re-called the 5' RACE reads through MiXCR, storing one row per CDR3 protein. The sample carries under 25,000 distinct CDR3 sequences, about 4.7% recorded once. The V end lost 4 bases, the J end lost 6 bases, and 10 bases lay between the germline ends. From germline, CDR1 is SGHRS and CDR2 YFSETQ. The CDR3 spans 13 residues. This chain links TRBV5-1 with TRBJ2-2; D unresolved. The sequence was obtained from an adult who was a healthcare worker with PCR-confirmed SARS-CoV-2 infection or an uninfected control (not recorded which). Sample: whole blood. This chain's CDR3 is CASSPTKAGELFF. The DNA for the CDR3 is TGCGCCAGCAGCCCCACGAAGGCCGGGGAGCTGTTTTTT.